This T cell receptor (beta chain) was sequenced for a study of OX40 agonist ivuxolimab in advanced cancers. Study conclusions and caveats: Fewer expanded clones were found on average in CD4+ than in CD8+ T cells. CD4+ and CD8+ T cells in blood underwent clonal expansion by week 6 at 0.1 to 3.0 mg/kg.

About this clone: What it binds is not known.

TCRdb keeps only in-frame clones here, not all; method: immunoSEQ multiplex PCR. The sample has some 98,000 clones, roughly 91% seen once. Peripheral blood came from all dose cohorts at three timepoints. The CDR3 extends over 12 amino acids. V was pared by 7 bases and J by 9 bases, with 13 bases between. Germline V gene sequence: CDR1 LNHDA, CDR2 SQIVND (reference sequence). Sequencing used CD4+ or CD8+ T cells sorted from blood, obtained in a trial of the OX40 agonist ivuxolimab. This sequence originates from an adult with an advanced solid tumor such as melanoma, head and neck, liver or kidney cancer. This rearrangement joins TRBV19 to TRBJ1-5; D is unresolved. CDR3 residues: CASKALDSPQHF. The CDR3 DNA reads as TGTGCCAGTAAAGCTTTGGACTCGCCCCAGCATTTT.